This TCR beta chain was captured by sequencing in a study of regulatory T cells in long-lasting Graves disease. Whole-study findings and limits: Persistent Graves' patients showed a TCR diversity that was lower than that of newly diagnosed ones.

Many counts were recorded for this clonotype. Antigen unknown. Library construction for TCR beta used iRepertoire HTBI primers and Arm-PCR of CDR3 regions. Via MiXCR, TCRdb re-called the multiplex PCR reads, giving one row per CDR3 protein. The sample shows some 560,000 distinct CDR3 sequences, 15% to 20% of them seen only once. Time point reported: newly diagnosed GD, antithyroid drugs for less than 3 months. PBMC RNA was the source of the TCR library. Roughly 9 milliliters of peripheral blood went into EDTA tubes. The V end was cut by 2 bases, the J end by 5 bases, with 15 bases between. The CDR3 is 15 amino acids. Germline CDR1 MNHEY, CDR2 SMNVEV (reference sequence). The sample was also reused in another study, on T cells in Graves' hyperthyroidism and ophthalmopathy. That source reports: The study used the HTBI primer set for a first-round RT-PCR of the TCR CDR3.

This receptor was identified in a woman aged 35 to 60 with Graves disease. The chain has TRBV27 and TRBJ2-5; either TRBD1 or TRBD2 may supply D (7 bases each). The sequences come from peripheral blood mononuclear cells (PBMCs), collected at new diagnosis, from a patient treated with antithyroid drugs. The CDR3 DNA is TGTGCCAGCAGTTTAGGGAGGGGGCAAGGGGAGACCCAGTACTTC. It is translated as CASSLGRGQGETQYF.